Listed below are T cell receptor beta chains from one sample, sequenced in a study of cytomegalovirus exposure and HLA in healthy donors. The repertoire was sequenced with immunoSEQ multiplex PCR; TCRdb's copy has only in-frame clones and lacks some. This sample's table reports about 120,000 clones. The specimen was PBMCs. Every receptor here comes from a young man in good health and CMV-seronegative. Both conserved end residues are part of each CDR3. D genes are given only for firm matches.

V: TRBV2
D: TRBD1
J: TRBJ2-7
DNA: TGTGCCAGCTCGGGACAGGGCCTCCCCTACGAGCAGTACTTC
CDR3: CASSGQGLPYEQYF

V: TRBV19
D: -
J: TRBJ1-1
DNA: TGTGCCAGTAGTATTCAGGGAATGAACACTGAAGCTTTCTTT
CDR3: CASSIQGMNTEAFF

V: TRBV25-1
D: TRBD2
J: TRBJ2-5
DNA: TGTGCCAGCTCGGAGGCGGGAGAAGAGACCCAGTACTTC
CDR3: CASSEAGEETQYF

V: TRBV5-6
D: -
J: TRBJ1-2
DNA: TGTGCCAGCAGCTTGGTTACAAATTACTATGGCTACACCTTC
CDR3: CASSLVTNYYGYTF

V: TRBV19
D: TRBD2
J: TRBJ2-1
DNA: TGTGCCAGTAGTCGGCTAGCGGGAGGCGATGAGCAGTTCTTC
CDR3: CASSRLAGGDEQFF

V: TRBV7-8
D: TRBD2
J: TRBJ2-7
DNA: TGTGCCAGCAGCTTAGGGGGGGGCTCCTACGAGCAGTACTTC
CDR3: CASSLGGGSYEQYF

V: TRBV2
D: -
J: TRBJ1-5
DNA: TGTGCCAGCAGTGTTCTTCCAGGCAAAAGGAATCAGCCCCAGCATTTT
CDR3: CASSVLPGKRNQPQHF

V: TRBV7-3
D: TRBD2
J: TRBJ2-2
DNA: TGTGCCAGCAGCTTAGGTAGCGGGAGGAACACCGGGGAGCTGTTTTTT
CDR3: CASSLGSGRNTGELFF

V: TRBV6-1
D: -
J: TRBJ1-2
DNA: TGTGCCAGCAGTGATGGCAGTTTAAACTATGGCTACACCTTC
CDR3: CASSDGSLNYGYTF

V: TRBV7-2
D: TRBD2
J: TRBJ2-7
DNA: TGTGCCAGCAGCCGGACTAGCCCCTACGAGCAGTACTTC
CDR3: CASSRTSPYEQYF

V: TRBV28
D: -
J: TRBJ1-5
DNA: TGTGCCAGCAGTTTAGGGGGGATACACAATCAGCCCCAGCATTTT
CDR3: CASSLGGIHNQPQHF

V: TRBV5-1
D: TRBD2
J: TRBJ2-7
DNA: TGCGCCAGCAGCTTGGTGGCGGGAGTAGACTACGAGCAGTACTTC
CDR3: CASSLVAGVDYEQYF

V: TRBV5-1
D: TRBD1
J: TRBJ1-1
DNA: TGCGCCAGCATGTTCGGGATACAGGGGCAGAGTGAAGCTTTCTTT
CDR3: CASMFGIQGQSEAFF

V: TRBV7-9
D: -
J: TRBJ1-1
DNA: TGTGCCAGCAGCATAGGCTGGGGGGGGAAGGACACTGAAGCTTTCTTT
CDR3: CASSIGWGGKDTEAFF

V: TRBV9
D: -
J: TRBJ1-2
DNA: TGTGCCAGCAGCGTAGACTTAGGAGGGGACTATGGCTACACCTTC
CDR3: CASSVDLGGDYGYTF

V: TRBV5-1
D: -
J: TRBJ2-2
DNA: TGCGCCAGCAGCCCCGATACAGCGAACACCGGGGAGCTGTTTTTT
CDR3: CASSPDTANTGELFF

V: TRBV9
D: -
J: TRBJ2-5
DNA: TGTGCCAGCAGCCCTACCACAGGGTCGTGGGAGACCCAGTACTTC
CDR3: CASSPTTGSWETQYF

V: TRBV5-1
D: -
J: TRBJ1-2
DNA: TGCGCCAGCAGCCCGGACATAGGATATGGTGGCTACACCTTC
CDR3: CASSPDIGYGGYTF

V: TRBV7-3
D: -
J: TRBJ2-1
DNA: TGTGCCAGCAGCCCACAGGGTGGGCCACCAACCTACAATGAGCAGTTCTTC
CDR3: CASSPQGGPPTYNEQFF

V: TRBV7-2
D: -
J: TRBJ1-4
DNA: TGTGCCAGCAGCCTTAGCAGGGCTAATGAAAAACTGTTTTTT
CDR3: CASSLSRANEKLFF

V: TRBV27
D: TRBD1
J: TRBJ1-1
DNA: TGTGCCAGCAGCTTTCTCGGCCGGACAGGGGGTTTAGGCACTGAAGCTTTCTTT
CDR3: CASSFLGRTGGLGTEAFF

V: TRBV19
D: -
J: TRBJ1-1
DNA: TGTGCCAGTAGCCAGGTGAACACTGAAGCTTTCTTT
CDR3: CASSQVNTEAFF

V: TRBV5-1
D: TRBD2
J: TRBJ2-7
DNA: TGCGCCAGCAGCTTGGGTCCGGGAGGGGACACCTACGAGCAGTACTTC
CDR3: CASSLGPGGDTYEQYF

V: TRBV28
D: -
J: TRBJ2-7
DNA: TGTGCCAGCAGTTTGGCATACGAGCAGTACTTC
CDR3: CASSLAYEQYF

V: TRBV7-9
D: -
J: TRBJ2-1
DNA: TGTGCCAGCATCACAAGCCCGGGACATGTCTACAATGAGCAGTTCTTC
CDR3: CASITSPGHVYNEQFF

V: TRBV25-1
D: -
J: TRBJ1-2
DNA: TGTGCCAGCAGTCAGGCGAACTATGGCTACACCTTC
CDR3: CASSQANYGYTF

V: TRBV5-4
D: -
J: TRBJ1-5
DNA: TGTGCCAGCAGCTTGGGGGTTGGGGCCGATCAGCCCCAGCATTTT
CDR3: CASSLGVGADQPQHF

V: TRBV5-4
D: TRBD1
J: TRBJ2-7
DNA: TGTGCCAGCAGCCGGCAGGGGGCAATAACCTACGAGCAGTACTTC
CDR3: CASSRQGAITYEQYF

V: TRBV11-3
D: -
J: TRBJ2-7
DNA: TGTGCCAGCAGCTTGCGACAGGACTCATTCTACGAGCAGTACTTC
CDR3: CASSLRQDSFYEQYF

V: TRBV11-2
D: -
J: TRBJ2-7
DNA: TGTGCCAGCAGCCCCCTGGCGGGAAGCTCCTACGAGCAGTACTTC
CDR3: CASSPLAGSSYEQYF